This TCR beta chain derives from a study of blood T cell repertoires in COVID-19. The data were produced by immunoSEQ multiplex PCR, yet TCRdb's version contains in-frame clones alone and is incomplete. The sample lists 100,000 to 130,000 clones, over 75% occurring once. This CDR3 is built from 14 residues. From germline, CDR1 is KGHSH and CDR2 LQKENI. With 6 bases removed from V and 7 bases from J, the gap between germline ends came to 13 bases. The specimen sequenced was peripheral blood. The V and J genes are TRBV18 and TRBJ1-6; D is unclear. This sequence was found in a woman in her 70s with acute or convalescent COVID-19. CDR3 amino acids: CASSRERNNSPLHF. For the CDR3, the DNA is TGTGCCAGCTCCCGGGAGCGCAACAATTCACCCCTCCACTTT. The full variable domain, rest sourced from reference TRBV18 and TRBJ1-6, is NAGVMQNPRHLVRRRGQEARLRCSPMKGHSHVYWYRQLPEEGLKFMVYLQKENIIDESGMPKERFSAEFPKEGPSILRIQQVVRGDSAAYFCASSRERNNSPLHFGNGTRLTVT.